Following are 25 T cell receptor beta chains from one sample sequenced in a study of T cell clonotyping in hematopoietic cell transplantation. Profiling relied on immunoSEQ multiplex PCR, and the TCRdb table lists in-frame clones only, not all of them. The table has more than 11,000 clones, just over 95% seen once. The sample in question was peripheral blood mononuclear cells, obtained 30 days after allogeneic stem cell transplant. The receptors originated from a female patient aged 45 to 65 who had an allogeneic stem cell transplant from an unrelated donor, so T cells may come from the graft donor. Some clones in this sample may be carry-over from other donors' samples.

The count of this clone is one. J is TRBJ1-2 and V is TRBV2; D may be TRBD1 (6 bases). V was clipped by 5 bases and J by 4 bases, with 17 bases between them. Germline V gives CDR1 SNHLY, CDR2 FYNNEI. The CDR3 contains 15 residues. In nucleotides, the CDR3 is TGTGCCAGCAGTACCCAGGGGTCCTTAGCCTATGGCTACACCTTC. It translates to CASSTQGSLAYGYTF.

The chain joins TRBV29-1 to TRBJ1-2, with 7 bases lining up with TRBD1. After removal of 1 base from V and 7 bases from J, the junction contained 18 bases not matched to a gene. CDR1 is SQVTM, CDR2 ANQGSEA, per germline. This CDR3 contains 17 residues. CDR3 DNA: TGCAGCGTTGAAGGCCCCGAGGGACAGTTGAGGTATCGTGGCTACACCTTC. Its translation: CSVEGPEGQLRYRGYTF.

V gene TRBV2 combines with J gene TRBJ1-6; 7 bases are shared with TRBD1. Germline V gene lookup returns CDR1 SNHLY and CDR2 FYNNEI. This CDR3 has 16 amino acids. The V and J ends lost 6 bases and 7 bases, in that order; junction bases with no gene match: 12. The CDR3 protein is CASSQTGLIGNSPLHF. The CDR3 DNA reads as TGTGCCAGCAGCCAGACAGGGTTAATTGGGAATTCACCCCTCCACTTT. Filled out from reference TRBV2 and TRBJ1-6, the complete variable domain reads EPEVTQTPSHQVTQMGQEVILRCVPISNHLYFYWYRQILGQKVEFLVSFYNNEISEKSEIFDDQFSVERPDGSNFTLKIRSTKLEDSAMYFCASSQTGLIGNSPLHFGNGTRLTVT.

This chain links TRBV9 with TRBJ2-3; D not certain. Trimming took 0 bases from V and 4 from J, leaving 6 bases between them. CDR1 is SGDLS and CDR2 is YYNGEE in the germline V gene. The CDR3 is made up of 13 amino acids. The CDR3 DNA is TGTGCCAGCAGCGTAGGCTGGCCAGATACGCAGTATTTT. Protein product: CASSVGWPDTQYF. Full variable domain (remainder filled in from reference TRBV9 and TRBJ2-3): DSGVTQTPKHLITATGQRVTLRCSPRSGDLSVYWYQQSLDQGLQFLIQYYNGEERAKGNILERFSAQQFPDLHSELNLSSLELGDSALYFCASSVGWPDTQYFGPGTRLTVL.

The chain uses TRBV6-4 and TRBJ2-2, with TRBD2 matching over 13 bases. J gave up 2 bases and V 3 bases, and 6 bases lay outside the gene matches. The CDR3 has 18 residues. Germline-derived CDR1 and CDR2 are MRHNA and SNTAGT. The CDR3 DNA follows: TGTGCCAGCAGTGAGAAGACTAGCGGGGGGCAAAACACCGGGGAGCTGTTTTTT. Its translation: CASSEKTSGGQNTGELFF.

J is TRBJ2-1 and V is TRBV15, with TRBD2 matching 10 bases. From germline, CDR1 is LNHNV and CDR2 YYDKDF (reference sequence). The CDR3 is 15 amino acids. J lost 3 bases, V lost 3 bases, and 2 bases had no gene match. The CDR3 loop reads CATSRPSGGYNEQFF. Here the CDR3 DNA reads TGTGCCACCAGCAGGCCTAGCGGGGGCTACAATGAGCAGTTCTTC.

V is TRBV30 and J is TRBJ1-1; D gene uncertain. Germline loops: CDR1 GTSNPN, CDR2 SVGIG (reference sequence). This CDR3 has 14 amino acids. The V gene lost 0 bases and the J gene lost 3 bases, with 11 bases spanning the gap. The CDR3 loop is CAWSVRGSDTEAFF. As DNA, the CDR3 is TGTGCCTGGAGTGTACGCGGGTCCGACACTGAAGCTTTCTTT.

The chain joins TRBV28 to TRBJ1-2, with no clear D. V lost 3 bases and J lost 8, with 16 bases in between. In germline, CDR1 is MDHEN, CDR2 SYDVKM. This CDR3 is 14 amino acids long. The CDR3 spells CASSLADGVGGYTF. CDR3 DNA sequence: TGTGCCAGCAGTTTGGCGGACGGAGTAGGCGGCTACACCTTC.

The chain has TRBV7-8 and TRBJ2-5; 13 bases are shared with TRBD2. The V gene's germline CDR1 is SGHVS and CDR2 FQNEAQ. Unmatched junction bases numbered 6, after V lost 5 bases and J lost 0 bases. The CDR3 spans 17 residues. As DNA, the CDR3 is TGTGCCAGCAGCCGGACTAGCGGGGGACCGTACCAAGAGACCCAGTACTTC. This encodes CASSRTSGGPYQETQYF.

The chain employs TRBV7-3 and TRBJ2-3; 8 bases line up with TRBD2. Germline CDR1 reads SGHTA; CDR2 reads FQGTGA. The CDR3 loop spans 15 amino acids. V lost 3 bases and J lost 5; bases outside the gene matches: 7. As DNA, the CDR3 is TGTGCCAGCAGCTTGGGCGGGGGGCAGGGAGATACGCAGTATTTT. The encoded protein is CASSLGGGQGDTQYF.

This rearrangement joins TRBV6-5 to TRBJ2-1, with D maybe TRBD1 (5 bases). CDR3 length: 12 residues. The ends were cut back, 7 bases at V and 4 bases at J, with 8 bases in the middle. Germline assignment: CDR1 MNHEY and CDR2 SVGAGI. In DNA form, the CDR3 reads TGTGCCAGCAAGGGGCCGTACAATGAGCAGTTCTTC. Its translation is CASKGPYNEQFF.

The CDR3 sequence: CASSLRGRNNEQFF. The CDR3 region has the DNA TGCGCCAGCAGCTTGAGGGGACGGAACAATGAGCAGTTCTTC. This chain connects TRBV5-1 to TRBJ2-1; D may correspond to TRBD1 or TRBD2 (5 bases each). Germline loops: CDR1 SGHRS, CDR2 YFSETQ. CDR3 length equals 14 residues. V was pared by 1 base and J by 5 bases, with 10 bases between.

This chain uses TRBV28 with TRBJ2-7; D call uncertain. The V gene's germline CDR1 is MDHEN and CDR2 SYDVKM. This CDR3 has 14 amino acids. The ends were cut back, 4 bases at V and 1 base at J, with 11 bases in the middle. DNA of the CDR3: TGTGCCAGCAGTTCACTTCGGCTTTCCTACGAGCAGTACTTC. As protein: CASSSLRLSYEQYF. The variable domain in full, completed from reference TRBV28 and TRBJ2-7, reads DVKVTQSSRYLVKRTGEKVFLECVQDMDHENMFWYRQDPGLGLRLIYFSYDVKMKEKGDIPEGYSVSREKKERFSLILESASTNQTSMYLCASSSLRLSYEQYFGPGTRLTVT.

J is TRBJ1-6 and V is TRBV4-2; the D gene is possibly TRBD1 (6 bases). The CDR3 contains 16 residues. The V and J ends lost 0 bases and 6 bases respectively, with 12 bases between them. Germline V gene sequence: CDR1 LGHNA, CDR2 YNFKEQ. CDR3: CASSQDRGRPNSPLHF. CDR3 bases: TGTGCCAGCAGCCAAGACAGGGGACGCCCTAATTCACCCCTCCACTTT.

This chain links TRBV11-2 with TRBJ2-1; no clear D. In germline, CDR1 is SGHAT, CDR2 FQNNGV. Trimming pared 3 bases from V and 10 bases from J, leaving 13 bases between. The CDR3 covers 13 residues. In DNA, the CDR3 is TGTGCCAGCAGCTTCGGTTGGCCTCGGGAGCAGTTCTTC. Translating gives CASSFGWPREQFF.

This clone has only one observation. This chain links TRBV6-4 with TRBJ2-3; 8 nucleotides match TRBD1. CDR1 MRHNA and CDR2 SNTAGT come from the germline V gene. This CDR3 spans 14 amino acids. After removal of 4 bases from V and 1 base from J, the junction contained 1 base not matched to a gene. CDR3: CASSATGGTDTQYF. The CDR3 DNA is TGTGCCAGCAGTGCGACAGGGGGCACAGATACGCAGTATTTT.

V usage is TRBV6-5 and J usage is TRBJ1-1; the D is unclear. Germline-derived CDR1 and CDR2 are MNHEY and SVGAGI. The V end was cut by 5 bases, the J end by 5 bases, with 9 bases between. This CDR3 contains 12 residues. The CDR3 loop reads CASSGRMTEAFF. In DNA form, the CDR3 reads TGTGCCAGCAGTGGCCGGATGACTGAAGCTTTCTTT.

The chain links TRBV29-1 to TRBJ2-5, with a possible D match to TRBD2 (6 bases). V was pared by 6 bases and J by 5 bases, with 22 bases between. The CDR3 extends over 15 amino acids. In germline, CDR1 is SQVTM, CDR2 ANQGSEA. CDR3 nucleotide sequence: TGCAGCGTGTCGCGGGACCCGGGGGATAGGGAGACCCAGTACTTC. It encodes CSVSRDPGDRETQYF. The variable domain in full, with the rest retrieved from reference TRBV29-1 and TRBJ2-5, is SAVISQKPSRDICQRGTSLTIQCQVDSQVTMMFWYRQQPGQSLTLIATANQGSEATYESGFVIDKFPISRPNLTFSTLTVSNMSPEDSSIYLCSVSRDPGDRETQYFGPGTRLLVL.

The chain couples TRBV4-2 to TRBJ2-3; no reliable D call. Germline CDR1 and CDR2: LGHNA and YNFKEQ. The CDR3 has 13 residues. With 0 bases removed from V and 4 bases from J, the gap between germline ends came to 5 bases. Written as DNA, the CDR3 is TGTGCCAGCAGCCAAGAAGTCCCAGATACGCAGTATTTT. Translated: CASSQEVPDTQYF.

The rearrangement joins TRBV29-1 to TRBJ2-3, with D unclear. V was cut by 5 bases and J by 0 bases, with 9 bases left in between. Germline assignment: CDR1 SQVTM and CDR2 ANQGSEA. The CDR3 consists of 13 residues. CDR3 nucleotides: TGCAGCGTTTTTGGGCCTAGCACAGATACGCAGTATTTT. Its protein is CSVFGPSTDTQYF.

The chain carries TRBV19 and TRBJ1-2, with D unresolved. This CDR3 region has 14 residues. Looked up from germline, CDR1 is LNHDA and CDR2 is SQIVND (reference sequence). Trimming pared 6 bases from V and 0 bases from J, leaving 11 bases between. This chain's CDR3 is CASSADGANYGYTF. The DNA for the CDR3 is TGTGCCAGTAGCGCTGACGGCGCTAACTATGGCTACACCTTC.

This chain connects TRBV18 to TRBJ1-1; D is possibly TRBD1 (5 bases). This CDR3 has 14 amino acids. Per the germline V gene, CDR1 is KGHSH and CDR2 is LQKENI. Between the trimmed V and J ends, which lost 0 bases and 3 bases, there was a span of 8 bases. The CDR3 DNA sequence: TGTGCCAGCTCACCACCGCAGGGAGACACTGAAGCTTTCTTT. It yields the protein CASSPPQGDTEAFF.

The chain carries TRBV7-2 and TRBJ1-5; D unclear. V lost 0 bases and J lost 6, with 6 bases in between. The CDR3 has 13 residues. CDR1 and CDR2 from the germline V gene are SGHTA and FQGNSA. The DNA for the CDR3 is TGTGCCAGCAGCTTAGCAGGGCTTCAGCCCCAGCATTTT. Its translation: CASSLAGLQPQHF.

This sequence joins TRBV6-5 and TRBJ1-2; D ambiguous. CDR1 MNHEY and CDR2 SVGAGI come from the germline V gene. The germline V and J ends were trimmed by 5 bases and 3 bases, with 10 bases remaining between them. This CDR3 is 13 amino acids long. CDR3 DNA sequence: TGTGCCAGCAGTCGAGGGATCCACTATGGCTACACCTTC. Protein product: CASSRGIHYGYTF.

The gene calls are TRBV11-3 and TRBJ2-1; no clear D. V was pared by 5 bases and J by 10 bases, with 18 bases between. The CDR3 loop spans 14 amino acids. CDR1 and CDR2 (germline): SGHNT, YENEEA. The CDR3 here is CASSPYRANGEQFF. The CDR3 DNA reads TGTGCCAGCAGCCCCTATAGGGCCAACGGCGAGCAGTTCTTC.